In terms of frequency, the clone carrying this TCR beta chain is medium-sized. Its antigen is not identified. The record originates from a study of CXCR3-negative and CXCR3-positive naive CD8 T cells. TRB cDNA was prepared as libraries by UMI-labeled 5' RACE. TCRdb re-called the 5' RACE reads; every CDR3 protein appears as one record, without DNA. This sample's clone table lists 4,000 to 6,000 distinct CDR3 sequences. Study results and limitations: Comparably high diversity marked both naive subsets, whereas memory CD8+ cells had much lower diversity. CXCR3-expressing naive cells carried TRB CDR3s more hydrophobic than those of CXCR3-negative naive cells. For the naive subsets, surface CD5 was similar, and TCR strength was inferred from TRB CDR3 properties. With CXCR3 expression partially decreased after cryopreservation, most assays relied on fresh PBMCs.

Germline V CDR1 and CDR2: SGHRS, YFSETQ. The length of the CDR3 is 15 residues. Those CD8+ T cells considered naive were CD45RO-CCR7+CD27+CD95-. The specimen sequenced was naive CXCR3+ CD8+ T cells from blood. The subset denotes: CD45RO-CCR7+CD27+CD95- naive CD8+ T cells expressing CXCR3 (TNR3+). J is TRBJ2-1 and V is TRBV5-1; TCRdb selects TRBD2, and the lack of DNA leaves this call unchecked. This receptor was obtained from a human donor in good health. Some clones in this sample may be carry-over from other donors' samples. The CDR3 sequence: CASSLNPREGNEQFF.